Shown below are 27 T cell receptor beta chains from a single sample sequenced in a study of monozygotic twins with inflammatory bowel disease. TCRdb reanalyzed the 5' RACE reads and collapses them to one entry per CDR3 protein, without DNA. The repertoire table contains approximately 400,000 distinct CDR3 sequences. Sequenced sample: blood. All receptors derive from a human donor with ulcerative colitis or Crohn's disease, or a healthy co-twin of an affected twin (not recorded which).

The chain recombines TRBV5-1 with TRBJ2-2. This CDR3 is built from 13 residues. The germline V gene encodes CDR1 SGHRS and CDR2 YFSETQ. This chain's CDR3 is CASSLGMAGELFF. Full variable domain (rest looked up from reference TRBV5-1 and TRBJ2-2): KAGVTQTPRYLIKTRGQQVTLSCSPISGHRSVSWYQQTPGQGLQFLFEYFSETQRNKGNFPGRFSGRQFSNSRSEMNVSTLELGDSALYLCASSLGMAGELFFGEGSRLTVL.

The chain has TRBV6-5 and TRBJ2-1; TCRdb gives TRBD1 as the D gene, but with no DNA this cannot be confirmed. The CDR3 extends over 12 amino acids. CDR1 and CDR2 (germline): MNHEY, SVGAGI. The CDR3 here is CASSYLGGEQFF.

The chain combines TRBV10-3 with TRBJ2-2. CDR1 is ENHRY, CDR2 SYGVKD, per germline. The CDR3 is 15 amino acids. This CDR3 is CAISESIGRSGELFF.

The V gene is TRBV10-3, the J gene TRBJ2-3; TCRdb proposes TRBD1, but this gene call is untestable without DNA. The CDR3 length is 14 residues. CDR1 is ENHRY and CDR2 is SYGVKD in the germline V gene. The CDR3 spells CATSGTGGTDTQYF.

This sequence joins TRBV24-1 and TRBJ2-1; TCRdb proposes TRBD1, but this gene call is untestable without DNA. The CDR3 spans 17 residues. Germline V gives CDR1 KGHDR, CDR2 SFDVKD. CDR3 sequence reads: CATSDPGAEDMYNEQFF.

The chain links TRBV4-3 to TRBJ2-2. CDR1 and CDR2 from the germline V gene are LGHNA and YSLEER. CDR3 length: 14 amino acids. CDR3 region: CASSQVQEAGELFF.

J is TRBJ2-1 and V is TRBV20-1; as DNA is missing, the TRBD2 call by TCRdb cannot be tested. The CDR3 runs to 15 residues. The germline V gene encodes CDR1 DFQATT and CDR2 SNEGSKA (reference sequence). The CDR3 sequence: CSALRASGGYNEQFF.

The chain joins TRBV20-1 to TRBJ2-3. In germline, CDR1 is DFQATT, CDR2 SNEGSKA (reference sequence). The CDR3 is made up of 13 amino acids. Here the CDR3 reads CSAPHPTQDTQYF.

The J gene is TRBJ2-7, the V gene TRBV20-1; with no DNA, the TCRdb D assignment of TRBD2 cannot be verified. This CDR3 is 14 amino acids long. Per the germline V gene, CDR1 is DFQATT and CDR2 is SNEGSKA (reference sequence). The CDR3 protein is CSADGLAGVYEQYF.

The V call is TRBV20-1, the J call TRBJ2-5; absent DNA, TCRdb's TRBD1 call cannot be checked. Germline CDR1 is DFQATT and CDR2 is SNEGSKA (reference sequence). The CDR3 consists of 16 residues. CDR3 in amino acids: CSASNLAGGAGETQYF.

The chain joins TRBV10-3 to TRBJ2-7; absent DNA, TCRdb's TRBD1 call cannot be checked. This CDR3 is 14 amino acids long. CDR1 and CDR2 (germline): ENHRY, SYGVKD. The CDR3 protein is CAIRGVGSSYEQYF.

V and J are TRBV15 and TRBJ2-7; TCRdb reports TRBD2, a call that lacks DNA to check it against. Germline CDR1 is LNHNV and CDR2 is YYDKDF (reference sequence). The CDR3 length is 16 residues. This CDR3 is CATSGRGTSGSVEQYF.

V usage is TRBV3-1 and J usage is TRBJ1-3; the TCRdb call, TRBD1, lacks DNA for checking. In germline, CDR1 is LGHDT, CDR2 YNNKEL (reference sequence). This CDR3 has 15 amino acids. CDR3 protein: CASSRGDRGFGTIYF.

J is TRBJ2-3 and V is TRBV7-6; TCRdb proposes TRBD1, but this gene call is untestable without DNA. Germline CDR1 and CDR2: SGHVS and FNYEAQ. This CDR3 spans 14 amino acids. The CDR3 protein is CASSRTSEADTQYF.

The chain couples TRBV12-3 or TRBV12-4 to TRBJ1-5; there is no DNA to check the TCRdb D call of TRBD1. This CDR3 has 14 amino acids. The CDR3 sequence is CASSFSRGRQPQHF.

The chain combines TRBV20-1 with TRBJ2-1; the TCRdb D gene call, TRBD1, has no DNA to confirm it. The CDR3 is 15 residues long. From germline, CDR1 is DFQATT and CDR2 SNEGSKA (reference sequence). The CDR3 spells CSAATLAGDYNEQFF.

The V and J genes are TRBV5-5 and TRBJ1-1. Germline CDR1 and CDR2: SGHKS and YYEKEE (reference sequence). The CDR3 length is 14 residues. The CDR3 loop reads CASSLHPESTEAFF.

The genes are TRBV5-1 and TRBJ2-5; the D call from TCRdb, TRBD1, cannot be confirmed without DNA. The CDR3 length is 15 residues. CDR1 SGHRS and CDR2 YFSETQ come from the germline V gene. CDR3 amino acids: CASSLQAAAQETQYF.

The chain has TRBV20-1 and TRBJ2-6. This CDR3 has 14 amino acids. Germline V lookup: CDR1 DFQATT, CDR2 SNEGSKA (reference sequence). The CDR3 protein is CSASGDSGANVLTF.

J is TRBJ2-1 and V is TRBV5-1; TCRdb designates TRBD1, a call that cannot be tested without DNA. Germline V lookup: CDR1 SGHRS, CDR2 YFSETQ. This CDR3 contains 14 residues. CDR3 region: CASSPQAPVREQFF.

The rearrangement links TRBV10-3 to TRBJ2-2; absent DNA, TCRdb's TRBD1 call cannot be checked. The CDR3 sequence is 13 residues long. Germline CDR1 and CDR2: ENHRY and SYGVKD. The CDR3 sequence is CALRGQISGELFF.

This sequence joins TRBV7-6 and TRBJ2-2; without DNA, the TCRdb call of TRBD1 cannot be checked. The germline V gene encodes CDR1 SGHVS and CDR2 FNYEAQ. The CDR3 sequence is 15 residues long. CDR3 residues: CASSLGRGHTGELFF.

The chain is built from TRBV19 and TRBJ2-1; TCRdb outputs TRBD1, but without DNA this stays unchecked. Germline CDR1 reads LNHDA; CDR2 reads SQIVND (reference sequence). This CDR3 is built from 14 residues. CDR3 amino acids: CASKRQDNYNEQFF.

This CDR3 reads CASSILWSGANVLTF. The chain employs TRBV19 and TRBJ2-6. CDR1 and CDR2 from the germline V gene are LNHDA and SQIVND (reference sequence). This CDR3 comprises 15 residues.

This chain links TRBV5-1 with TRBJ1-2; TCRdb selects TRBD1, and the lack of DNA leaves this call unchecked. This CDR3 is 13 amino acids long. Germline lookup yields CDR1 SGHRS and CDR2 YFSETQ. CDR3 amino acids: CASRPEGLYGYTF.

The V and J genes are TRBV9 and TRBJ1-2; the D gene TCRdb calls, TRBD1, cannot be checked with no DNA. The germline CDR1 and CDR2 sequences are SGDLS and YYNGEE. This CDR3 comprises 15 residues. CDR3 protein: CASSASGLPNYGYTF.

The J gene is TRBJ1-1, the V gene TRBV10-3; TCRdb names TRBD1, which stays unverified in the absence of DNA. The CDR3 is made up of 12 amino acids. CDR1 and CDR2 (germline): ENHRY, SYGVKD. The CDR3 reads CATGGQSTEAFF.